This T cell receptor (beta chain) was identified in a study of blood T cell repertoires in COVID-19. About the research overall: Whether acute or convalescent, the COVID-19 samples came from the United States, Italy and Spain. PBMCs, B-cell-depleted T cells, or T cells provided the cDNA or gDNA that made up the material.

This CDR3 has 15 amino acids. The germline gives CDR1 SGHTA, CDR2 FQGNSA. V dropped 5 bases and J dropped 8 bases, with 16 bases sitting between them. Authors' processing steps: Estimation of nucleated cell counts relied on the amplification of reference gene primers. Clones were sequenced by immunoSEQ multiplex PCR, and TCRdb holds only the in-frame ones, with some missing. That table supplies the V and J calls and clone size; D and trimming were determined from the DNA. The repertoire holds about 160,000 clones, 65% to 80% seen once, with less than 9.5% in the top ten. This clonotype was obtained from a man aged 55 to 70 with acute or convalescent COVID-19. The J gene is TRBJ1-6, the V gene TRBV7-2; D not certain. The sequenced sample consisted of peripheral blood. The CDR3 sequence is CASSPTGSPDSPLHF. As DNA, the CDR3 is TGTGCCAGCAGCCCGACCGGGTCCCCGGATTCACCCCTCCACTTT.